This T cell receptor (beta chain) was captured by sequencing in a study of T cell changes during pregnancy in multiple sclerosis (dated by TCRdb to about 2019). Broadly, across the study: The study looked at changes in the T cell repertoire across pregnancy in women with multiple sclerosis.

Library creation used the immunoSEQ multiplex PCR assay. The clones in this table, taken by TCRdb from immuneACCESS, are in-frame only. Not every clone is retained; where verified, under half of the shortfall comes from an unresolved V gene, and the cause of the rest is unknown. Across this sample there are 90,000 to 100,000 clones, with more than 85% seen only once. The ten largest clones capture less than 2% of the sample. At the junction V is shortened by 1 base and J by 11 bases; bases outside the gene matches: 7. The CDR3 runs 15 residues from the cysteine to the phenylalanine. Only the CDR3 region is kept as DNA, spanning 45 bases read in frame from base 1. Based on the germline V gene, the CDR1 and CDR2 sequences are SGHVS and FNYEAQ. This clone was seen only once. The antigen it recognizes is unknown. One base away there is no much larger clone; base qualities are not given.

The sequence links TRBV7-6 to TRBJ2-1; 11 central bases correspond to TRBD1. The sequence was obtained from a female donor with multiple sclerosis, enrolled in a pregnancy study. This specimen consisted of peripheral blood, obtained in the first trimester of pregnancy. The bases read TGTGCCAGCAGCTTAGGGACAGGGGGCATCGAAAAGCAGTTCTTC. Its coded protein is CASSLGTGGIEKQFF. Full variable domain (CDR3 extended with the reference TRBV7-6 and TRBJ2-1 proteins): GAGVSQSPRYKVTKRGQDVALRCDPISGHVSLYWYRQALGQGPEFLTYFNYEAQQDKSGLPNDRFSAERPEGSISTLTIQRTEQRDSAMYRCASSLGTGGIEKQFFGPGTRLTVL.